Each of the 11 T cell receptor beta chains below was sequenced from the same sample in a study of T cells in Graves' hyperthyroidism and ophthalmopathy. Amplified regions were TCR beta CDR3 sequences from RNA transcripts. HTBI primers were employed in a first-round RT-PCR of the TCR CDR3. TCRdb re-derived calls from the multiplex PCR reads in MiXCR, one entry per CDR3 protein. The profile shows about 300,000 distinct CDR3 sequences, around a quarter of them singletons. Sample: blood. These TCRs come from a man aged 35-49 years with Graves' hyperthyroidism that later progressed to Graves' ophthalmopathy.

This clonotype was recorded at least ten times. The chain couples TRBV15 to TRBJ1-5, with a possible D match to TRBD1 (5 bases). This CDR3 spans 16 amino acids. CDR1 and CDR2 (germline): LNHNV, YYDKDF (reference sequence). V lost 3 bases, J lost 0 bases, and 12 bases lay in between. CDR3 coding DNA: TGTGCCACCAGCAGCTTAGGCAGGGTTAGCAATCAGCCCCAGCATTTT. Translated, it gives CATSSLGRVSNQPQHF. The full variable domain, rest sourced from reference TRBV15 and TRBJ1-5, is DAMVIQNPRYQVTQFGKPVTLSCSQTLNHNVMYWYQQKSSQAPKLLFHYYDKDFNNEADTPDNFQSRRPNTSFCFLDIRSPGLGDTAMYLCATSSLGRVSNQPQHFGDGTRLSIL.

This clonotype has a count of ten or more. The V call is TRBV29-1, the J call TRBJ1-2; no definite D call. Trimming shortened V by 5 bases and J by 7 bases, and 14 bases separated the two germline ends. The length of the CDR3 is 12 residues. Germline V gene data show CDR1 as SQVTM and CDR2 as ANQGSEA. Here the CDR3 reads CSVLVFGVGYTF. DNA of the CDR3: TGCAGCGTTTTGGTGTTCGGGGTTGGCTACACCTTC. Using reference TRBV29-1 and TRBJ1-2 for the parts outside the CDR3, the full variable domain is SAVISQKPSRDICQRGTSLTIQCQVDSQVTMMFWYRQQPGQSLTLIATANQGSEATYESGFVIDKFPISRPNLTFSTLTVSNMSPEDSSIYLCSVLVFGVGYTFGSGTRLTVV.

This chain links TRBV20-1 with TRBJ2-7; 12 nucleotides line up with TRBD2. J gave up 7 bases and V 1 base, and 11 bases lay outside the gene matches. CDR1 and CDR2 (germline): DFQATT, SNEGSKA (reference sequence). This CDR3 is built from 16 residues. In DNA form, the CDR3 reads TGCAGTGCTAGAGTATGGCTAGCGGGAGGGCCGGAGGAGCAGTACTTC. Its protein is CSARVWLAGGPEEQYF.

This clonotype was counted a few times. V and J are TRBV6-2 or TRBV6-3 and TRBJ2-6; tentatively, D is TRBD1 (5 bases). CDR3 length equals 15 residues. Looked up from germline, CDR1 is MNHEY and CDR2 is SVGEGT. V gave up 2 bases and J gave up 0 bases, with 5 bases separating them. The CDR3: CASSYDSSGANVLTF. CDR3 bases: TGTGCCAGCAGTTACGACAGCTCTGGGGCCAACGTCCTGACTTTC.

In this sample, this clonotype turned up once. This chain links TRBV6-5 with TRBJ1-2, with D unclear. Trimming cost V 2 bases and J 7 bases, with 17 bases left between them. CDR1 is MNHEY, CDR2 SVGAGI, per germline. CDR3 length equals 15 residues. CDR3 nucleotide sequence: TGTGCCAGCAGTTACGGTGGGCGAGACGGGAGTGGCTACACCTTC. Amino acids: CASSYGGRDGSGYTF.

In the case of this clonotype: The junction and the germline gene differ at one end; a read error may be behind it. The rearrangement links TRBV12-5 to TRBJ1-1, with D unresolved. Germline CDR1 is LGHNT and CDR2 is FRNRAP. The CDR3 loop spans 11 amino acids. The CDR3 DNA sequence: TGTGCTAGTGCCCTGGGCACTGAGGCTTTCTTT. Encoded protein: CASALGTEAFF.

This clonotype was detected ten times or more. This chain links TRBV18 with TRBJ1-5; D not resolved. Between the trimmed V and J ends, which lost 2 bases and 4 bases, there was a span of 12 bases. This CDR3 has 15 amino acids. Germline V gene sequence: CDR1 KGHSH, CDR2 LQKENI. The CDR3 DNA reads TGTGCCAGCTCACCAAGGAGGGAACCTAATCAGCCCCAGCATTTT. Amino acid sequence: CASSPRREPNQPQHF. Supplemented by reference TRBV18 and TRBJ1-5, the full variable domain reads NAGVMQNPRHLVRRRGQEARLRCSPMKGHSHVYWYRQLPEEGLKFMVYLQKENIIDESGMPKERFSAEFPKEGPSILRIQQVVRGDSAAYFCASSPRREPNQPQHFGDGTRLSIL.

The rearrangement joins TRBV6-2 or TRBV6-3 to TRBJ1-5; D remains unclear. This CDR3 comprises 15 residues. V lost 2 bases, J lost 0 bases, and 8 bases lay in between. The V gene's germline CDR1 is MNHEY and CDR2 SVGEGT. CDR3 in amino acids: CASSYRASSNQPQHF. The DNA of the CDR3 is TGTGCCAGCAGTTACAGGGCGAGTAGCAATCAGCCCCAGCATTTT.

Turning to this clonotype: A much larger clone differs from this one at a single base, so this may be a read error. The chain has TRBV7-3 and TRBJ2-2, with D uncertain. Trimming removed 5 bases from V and 0 bases from J, with 7 bases in between. The germline CDR1 and CDR2 sequences are SGHTA and FQGTGA. The CDR3 covers 14 residues. CDR3 DNA: TGTGCCAGCAGCATTGTGGCGAACACCGGGGAGCTGTTTTTT. It translates to CASSIVANTGELFF.

This chain joins TRBV28 and TRBJ1-1, with D uncertain. The CDR3 runs to 13 residues. Trimming took off 5 bases at V and 5 bases at J, with 12 bases between the two ends. Germline CDR1 is MDHEN and CDR2 is SYDVKM. The CDR3 DNA is TGTGCCAGCAGTACCGGACCCTTTACTGAAGCTTTCTTT. This gives the protein CASSTGPFTEAFF.

This clonotype was seen more than once but under ten times. Since a much larger clone is just one base distant, this may be a read error. This chain connects TRBV29-1 to TRBJ2-7; D not resolved. The CDR3 sequence is 11 residues long. Germline CDR1 SQVTM, CDR2 ANQGSEA. V lost 6 bases to trimming and J lost 7 bases, with 13 bases between them. The CDR3 sequence is CSVGSGMEQYF. In DNA form, the CDR3 reads TGCAGCGTCGGGTCCGGAATGGAGCAGTACTTC.